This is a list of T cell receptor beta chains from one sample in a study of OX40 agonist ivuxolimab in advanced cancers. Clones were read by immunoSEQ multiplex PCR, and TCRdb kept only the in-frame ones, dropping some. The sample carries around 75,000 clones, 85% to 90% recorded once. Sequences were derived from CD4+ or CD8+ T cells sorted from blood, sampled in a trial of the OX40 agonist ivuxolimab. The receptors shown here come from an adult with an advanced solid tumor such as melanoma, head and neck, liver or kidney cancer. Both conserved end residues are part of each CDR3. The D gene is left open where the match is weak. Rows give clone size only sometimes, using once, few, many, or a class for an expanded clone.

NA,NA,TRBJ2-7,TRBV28,TGTGCCAGCAGTCCCCCCGATTATGACCGCCCCCACGAGCAGTACTTC,CASSPPDYDRPHEQYF
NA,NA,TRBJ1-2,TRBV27,TGTGCCAGCAGTTTAAAGTGGGACGTACCCTTCTATGGCTACACCTTC,CASSLKWDVPFYGYTF
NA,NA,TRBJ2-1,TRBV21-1,TGTGCCAGCAGCGGTCGGGACAGAGGCTTGGATGAGCAGTTCTTC,CASSGRDRGLDEQFF
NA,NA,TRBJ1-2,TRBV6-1,TGTGCCAGCAGTGAAGCGTCGACCTGGTGGGGCTACACCTTC,CASSEASTWWGYTF
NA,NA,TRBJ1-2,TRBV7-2,TGTGCCAGCAGTGTGATGTCCCTCAGTGGGGGCTACACCTTC,CASSVMSLSGGYTF
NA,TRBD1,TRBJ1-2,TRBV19,TGTGCCAGTAGTCTGGACAGGGCCCAGGATGGCTACACCTTC,CASSLDRAQDGYTF
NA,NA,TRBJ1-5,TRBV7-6,TGTGCCAGCAGCTTAGGGGCGGGGCTCCTCAATCAGCCCCAGCATTTT,CASSLGAGLLNQPQHF
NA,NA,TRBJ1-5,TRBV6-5,TGTGCCAGCAGTTACCTAGAGGCGTCCCAGCATTTT,CASSYLEASQHF
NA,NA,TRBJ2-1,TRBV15,TGTGCCACCAGCAGAGATGGGGCTTACAATGAGCAGTTCTTC,CATSRDGAYNEQFF
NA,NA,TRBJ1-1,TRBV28,TGTGCCAGCAGTTTGAGGGGGGGCGGAAACACTGAAGCTTTCTTT,CASSLRGGGNTEAFF
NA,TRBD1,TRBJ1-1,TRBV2,TGTGCCAGCAGTGGGACAGGGGGCTCTGAAGCTTTCTTT,CASSGTGGSEAFF
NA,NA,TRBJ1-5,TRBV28,TGTGCCAGCAGTTTTTTACCGGGGGCCCAGCATTTT,CASSFLPGAQHF
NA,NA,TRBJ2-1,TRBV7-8,TGTGCCAGCAGCCTAGGGGACATCTACAATGAGCAGTTCTTC,CASSLGDIYNEQFF
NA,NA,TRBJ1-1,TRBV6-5,TGTGCCAGCAGTTACGGAGAGGGGAGGAACACTGAAGCTTTCTTT,CASSYGEGRNTEAFF
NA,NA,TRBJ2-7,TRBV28,TGTGCCAGCAGTTCGCCCACCGGGACACCTGTCCGGGAGCAGTACTTC,CASSSPTGTPVREQYF
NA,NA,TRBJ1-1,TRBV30,TGTGCCTGGAAGTGGACACCAGGGACGGCTGCTTTCTTT,CAWKWTPGTAAFF
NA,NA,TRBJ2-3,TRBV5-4,TGTGCCAGCAGTATATCTAGCACAGATACGCAGTATTTT,CASSISSTDTQYF
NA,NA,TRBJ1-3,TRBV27,TGTGCCAGCAGGGTCCGAAACACCATATATTTT,CASRVRNTIYF
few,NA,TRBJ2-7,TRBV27,TGTGCCAGCAGAAGGGGGGGAGCCCTCTCCTACGAGCAGTACTTC,CASRRGGALSYEQYF
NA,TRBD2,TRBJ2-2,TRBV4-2,TGTGCCAGCAGCCAGGTGACCTTTGGCGAAGCGGGAGGGCCGGCCGGGGAGCTGTTTTTT,CASSQVTFGEAGGPAGELFF
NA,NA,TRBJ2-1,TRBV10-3,TGTGCCATCAGTGAGTCGAACGGTATCAGGACCAGCTCCTACAATGAGCAGTTCTTC,CAISESNGIRTSSYNEQFF
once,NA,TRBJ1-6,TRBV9,TGTGCCAGCAGCCCCCTTGGGTCAGCAACTGCATCACCCCTCCACTTT,CASSPLGSATASPLHF
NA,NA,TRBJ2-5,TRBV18,TGTGCCAGCTCACCCCGGGTCGAGGGGGAGACCCAGTACTTC,CASSPRVEGETQYF
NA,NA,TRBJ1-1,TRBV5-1,TGCGCCAGCAGCTATCACAGGACTGGGGACACTGAAGCTTTCTTT,CASSYHRTGDTEAFF
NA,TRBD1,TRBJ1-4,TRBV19,TGTGCCAGTAGTATCCCCGGCAGGGGGAATGAAAAACTGTTTTTT,CASSIPGRGNEKLFF
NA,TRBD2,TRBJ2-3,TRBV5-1,TGCGCCAGCAGCTTTCTAGCGGGGGGGCAAGATACGCAGTATTTT,CASSFLAGGQDTQYF
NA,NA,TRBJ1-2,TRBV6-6,TGTGCCAGCAGTTACGGGCCAGGGTCCTATGGCTACACCTTC,CASSYGPGSYGYTF
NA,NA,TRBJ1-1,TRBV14,TGTGCCAGCAGCCAAAAGACAGGTCACACTGAAGCTTTCTTT,CASSQKTGHTEAFF
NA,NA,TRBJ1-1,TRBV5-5,TGTGCCAGCGCCGGGGTGAACACTGAAGCTTTCTTT,CASAGVNTEAFF
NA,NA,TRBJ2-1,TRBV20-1,TGCAGTGCTAGGGTGAGGAATGAGCAGTTCTTC,CSARVRNEQFF
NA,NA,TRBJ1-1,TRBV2,TGTGCCAGCAGTCCCCGGGACGGCCTCGGTAGAGGAGCTTTCTTT,CASSPRDGLGRGAFF
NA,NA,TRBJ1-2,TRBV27,TGTGCCAGCAGTTTGAATGGGGGGCATAGTGGCTACACCTTC,CASSLNGGHSGYTF
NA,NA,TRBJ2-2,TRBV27,TGTGCCAGCAGTTTATGGAGCGGGCGCACCGGGGAGCTGTTTTTT,CASSLWSGRTGELFF
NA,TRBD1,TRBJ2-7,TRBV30,TGTGCCTGGAGTGTAGGGACAGGGAACTACGAGCAGTACTTC,CAWSVGTGNYEQYF
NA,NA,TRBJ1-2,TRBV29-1,TGCAGCGTTGAAGGAGTACCAGGGGACTTGTATGGCTACACCTTC,CSVEGVPGDLYGYTF
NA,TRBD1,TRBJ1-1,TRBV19,TGTGCCAGTAGTATTCCGGGACAGGGAGGCAGTGAAGCTTTCTTT,CASSIPGQGGSEAFF
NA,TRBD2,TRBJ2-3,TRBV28,TGTGCCAGCAGTCCCCTGGCGGGAGGCACAGATACGCAGTATTTT,CASSPLAGGTDTQYF
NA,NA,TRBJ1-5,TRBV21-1,TGTGCCAGCCCCCAGGGAAATCAGCCCCAGCATTTT,CASPQGNQPQHF
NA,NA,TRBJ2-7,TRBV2,TGTGCCAGCAGCCTCACCTACGAGCAGTACTTC,CASSLTYEQYF
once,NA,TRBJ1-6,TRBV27,TGTGCCAGCAGGAGGGACTCTCTGAGCTCCTATAATTCACCCCTCCACTTT,CASRRDSLSSYNSPLHF
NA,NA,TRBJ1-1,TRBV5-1,TGCGCCAGCAGCTTGTCACAGGGAGGTAAAGCTTTCTTT,CASSLSQGGKAFF
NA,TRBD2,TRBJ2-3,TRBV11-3,TGTGCCAGCAGTTTCCTCACTAGCGGGGCTAGCACAGATACGCAGTATTTT,CASSFLTSGASTDTQYF
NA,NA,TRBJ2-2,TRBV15,TGTGCCACCAGCAGAACGGTATTGGGGACCGGGGAGCTGTTTTTT,CATSRTVLGTGELFF
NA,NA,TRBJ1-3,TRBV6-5,TGTGCCAGCAGCCCGTTTCAAGCAAGTGGAAACACCATATATTTT,CASSPFQASGNTIYF
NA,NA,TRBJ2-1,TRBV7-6,TGTGCCAGCAGCTTATGGGCAGGGGTGAGGGACAATGAGCAGTTCTTC,CASSLWAGVRDNEQFF
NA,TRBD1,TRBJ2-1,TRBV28,TGTGCCAGCCGAGGGGACAGGGTATACAATGAGCAGTTCTTC,CASRGDRVYNEQFF
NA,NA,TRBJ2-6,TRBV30,TGTGCCTGGGCGCAGTCTGGGGCCAACGTCCTGACTTTC,CAWAQSGANVLTF
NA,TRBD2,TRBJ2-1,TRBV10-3,TGTGCCACCCGACTAGCGGTGGGGGTGGACAATGAGCAGTTCTTC,CATRLAVGVDNEQFF
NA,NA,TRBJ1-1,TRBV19,TGTGCCAGTAGTATCCCGGACAGGAACACTGAAGCTTTCTTT,CASSIPDRNTEAFF
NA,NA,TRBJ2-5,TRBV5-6,TGTGCCAGCAGCCCGGACGGCTTCCAAGAGACCCAGTACTTC,CASSPDGFQETQYF
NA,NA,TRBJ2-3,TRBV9,TGTGCCAGCAGCTCCGGGGCGGGACCTAGCACAGATACGCAGTATTTT,CASSSGAGPSTDTQYF
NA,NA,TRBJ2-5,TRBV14,TGTGCCAGCAGCCAAGGGCGTTATGCGTTGGGACATAGCCAAGAGACCCAGTACTTC,CASSQGRYALGHSQETQYF
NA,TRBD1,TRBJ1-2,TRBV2,TGTGCCAGCAGCCCTCGGACAGGTCTTAACTATGGCTACACCTTC,CASSPRTGLNYGYTF
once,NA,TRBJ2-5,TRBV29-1,TGCAGCGTCTCAAGATCCTTCCCGAGTTGGGGGGAGACCCAGTACTTC,CSVSRSFPSWGETQYF
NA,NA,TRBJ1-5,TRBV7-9,TGTGCCAGCAGCTTAGCGAATGGGCCTGATCAGCCCCAGCATTTT,CASSLANGPDQPQHF
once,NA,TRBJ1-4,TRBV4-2,TGTGCCAGCAGCCAGGGTCTAGGTAGGAACGAAAAACTGTTTTTT,CASSQGLGRNEKLFF
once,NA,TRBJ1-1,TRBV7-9,TGTGCCAGCAGCTTGTCCCCCAGGAGACCGAACACTGAAGCTTTCTTT,CASSLSPRRPNTEAFF
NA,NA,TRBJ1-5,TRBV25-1,TGTGCCAGCAGTGACGCCGGACAATCAGGCAATCAGCCCCAGCATTTT,CASSDAGQSGNQPQHF
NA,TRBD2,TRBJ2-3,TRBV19,TGTGCCAGTTCCTACGGGACTAGCGGGGGGGCCGGTACGCAGTATTTT,CASSYGTSGGAGTQYF
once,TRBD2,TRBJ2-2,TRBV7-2,TGTGCCAGCAGCCTACTAGCGGGAGCCACCGGGGAGCTGTTTTTT,CASSLLAGATGELFF